The sequence of this T cell receptor beta chain was determined in a study of T cell responses to AZD1222 COVID-19 vaccine. The study's findings and limits: Among the donors, most were white British and more were female, and clonal diversity was possibly underestimated.

Deletions cut 1 base from V and 2 bases from J, with 12 bases between. The CDR3 sequence is 15 residues long. Germline V gene data show CDR1 as MNHNS and CDR2 as SASEGT. As to this clone: What it recognizes is unknown.

Method: immunoSEQ multiplex PCR; TCRdb's copy keeps in-frame clones and lacks some. The sample has about 83,000 clones, 85% to 90% seen once. Sequenced here: peripheral blood, sampled on day 0 of MenACWY control vaccination. This TCR was sampled from an adult in good health. The chain recombines TRBV6-1 with TRBJ2-7, with D perhaps TRBD1 (5 bases). The CDR3 DNA sequence: TGTGCCAGCAGTGAAGAGGGGCGACTGGCCTACGAGCAGTACTTC. This gives the protein CASSEEGRLAYEQYF.